What follows describes a single T cell receptor beta chain. In this sample, this clone turned up a few times. The clone's antigen remains unknown. Per-nucleotide qualities are absent, and no much larger clonotype sits a single base away. V is reduced by 9 bases and J by 8 bases, leaving a spacing of 8 bases between them. The CDR3 goes from the cysteine to the phenylalanine over 10 residues. The retained sequence is limited to the CDR3, 30 bases, with the frame set at the first base. Reading the germline V gene (reference sequence) gives CDR1 SEHNR and CDR2 FQNEAQ. The data were obtained in a study of cytomegalovirus exposure and HLA in healthy donors (TCRdb year 2017). Describing the broader study: According to an earlier analysis of several hundred of the donors, 150 million to 200 million T cells yielded 120 million or so unique TCR beta sequences and approximately 300 Gb of sequence data. In a later genetic analysis, genome-wide SNP genotypes for about 65% of the roughly 700 donors were used, and that subset was treated as a discovery cohort. The aim of the study was to test whether cataloging public T cell receptors could identify signatures of past pathogen exposure. An early release covering approximately 600 HLA-typed donors comprised about 300 gigabases of sequencing data and tens of millions of unique TCR sequences. The study used immunosequencing to profile the T cell repertoires of under 700 subjects and linked those repertoires to cytomegalovirus serostatus. Donor age, sex, ethnicity and CMV serostatus were compiled together with the repertoire data. On average, roughly 200,000 unique TCR beta nucleotide sequences were sequenced per donor among more than 350 genotyped donors of the cohort, with roughly 18% of those sequences being non-productive. To predict cytomegalovirus infection status, the study brought together high-throughput TCR immunosequencing, statistical association of individual TCRs with disease status, and machine learning. HLA typing covered class I and class II loci at four-digit resolution. A handful of DR-DQ haplotypes were handled as single units for association and clustering because linkage in the cohort was strong. The genetic ancestry cluster associated with self-reported Caucasian donors included around four fifths of the 398 genotyped donors. A later analysis re-examined previously published TCR beta repertoires from more than 600 donors and added high-resolution HLA genotyping to investigate patterns of TCR occurrence. An earlier analysis of some 500 of the donors applied high-throughput TCR beta sequencing to assess whether each TCR beta V gene segment acted as functional or pseudogenic. Rather than drawing on any new phenotypic data, the later analysis identified candidate immune exposures from TCR beta sequences and the way those sequences occurred across donors. Typing coverage varied by locus: about 629-640 donors for A, B, C, DRB1 and DQB1; 500 to 550 for DQA1; more than 600 for DPA1; around 450 for DPB1. All discovery cohort repertoires had been generated using a single sequencing platform. Along with the approximately 670-subject first cohort, a separate validation cohort of over 90 different subjects was used.

Libraries came from the immunoSEQ multiplex PCR assay. A mixture of 60 forward primers for TCR Vbeta segments and 13 reverse primers for TCR Jbeta segments was used in the multiplex PCR. A multiplex PCR assay on genomic DNA amplified the CDR3 region of rearranged TCR beta genes. Amplified TCR beta libraries were sequenced as 87-base-pair reads on the Illumina HiSeq System. The source study handled its data this way. Across the 670 or so repertoires, a later analysis counted tens of millions of unique TCR beta chains, around 11 million of which were shared by at least two donors. Raw reads were error-corrected and collapsed into unique sequences with a nearest-neighbor algorithm that merged closely related sequences to remove PCR and sequencing errors. CDR3 sequences were aligned to IMGT reference sequences to assign V, D and J gene segments. For a sequence to be retained, a match of at least six nucleotides to both a V gene segment and a J gene segment was required. Rearrangements were called productive when the CDR3 lacked stop codons and stayed in frame with V and J; all others were non-productive. CDR3 was defined by IMGT convention, running from the second conserved V-encoded cysteine to the conserved J-encoded phenylalanine. Sequences without an unambiguous match to a single V gene segment were excluded from the earlier analysis of 450 to 650 of the donors. An earlier analysis of a few hundred of the donors called V segments functional above 56.7% productive rearrangements and segregating when the between-donor standard deviation exceeded 5%. A statistical classification framework was developed to diagnose cytomegalovirus status using the catalog of TCR beta chain sequences. A later analysis assigned V and J genes by comparing TCR nucleotide sequences with IMGT/GENE-DB human TR gene sequences. In a later analysis, CDR3 sequences and most-parsimonious VDJ recombination scenarios were assigned using the TCRdist pipeline. In a later analysis, each TCR beta chain was defined by its CDR3 amino acid sequence together with its V-gene family, and reads lacking a unique V-gene family were excluded. As a way to deal with suspected cross-contamination and a sequencing artifact, a later analysis dropped 592 nucleotide sequences that were highly shared and had low generation probability. In a later analysis, a clonal expansion index was calculated for each public chain from normalized within-repertoire ranks of inferred template counts. Generation probabilities in a later analysis came from a VDJ recombination model fitted to out-of-frame rearrangements, and those results were checked against IGoR. A later analysis scored TCR-TCR, TCR-HLA and TCR-CMV co-occurrence with hypergeometric tests, applying a repertoire-size bias correction to TCR pairs. In a later analysis, false discovery rates were estimated by permuting HLA or CMV assignments 20 times. A later analysis grouped co-occurring TCRs with DBSCAN, adding TCRdist sequence similarity when clustering within HLA-allele-positive subsets. Repertoires with fewer than 30,000 or more than 120,000 public chains were left out of co-occurrence clustering, as were about five repertoires with anomalous nucleotide sharing. The source is immuneACCESS, and TCRdb retained only in-frame sequences with V and J called. Part of the clones is not carried over; for the studies checked, unresolved V genes explain less than half of this, and the remainder is unexplained. Clonal size and the V and J genes are those of that table, whereas D and trimming came from the DNA. For this sample the table gives around 130,000 clones, of which about 81% were detected only once. 5.5% to 6% of the sample is in the top ten clones.

Study-level results and caveats: This cohort had only TCR beta chains sequenced, and the lack of alpha or paired-chain data limited which features could be detected. Across donors, most TCR sequences were observed very rarely, whereas some public TCRs were present in many individuals. A later analysis found that HLA-associated TCR beta chains were more clonally expanded and had lower generation probabilities than equally common non-associated chains. Because some donors lacked HLA typing at each locus, the association tests relied only on the typed subset. The earlier analysis of about 600 of the donors excluded roughly 17 rarely observed V segments, including chromosome 9 orphons, because counts were too low. In an earlier analysis of 587 of the donors, most TCR beta V segments appeared in productive rearrangements about 87% or about 30% of the time, broadly matching IMGT annotations. According to a later genetic analysis, donors in an Asian-associated ancestry cluster had fewer N-insertions in productive TCRs than the approximately 700-donor mean. Strong co-occurrence of HLA alleles, especially DR and DQ, made assigning TCR associations to individual alleles difficult. CMV serostatus was the only immune exposure information available for the cohort. A later genetic analysis associated a missense DCLRE1C variant with V-gene and J-gene trimming of TCR beta chains, and an independent cohort replicated the association. In a later analysis, several top co-occurrence clusters were reported to appear linked to parvovirus B19, influenza, CMV and Epstein-Barr virus. A further reported finding was that TCR beta sequences accurately predicted the HLA-A and HLA-B alleles for most subjects in the first cohort. A few of the identified cytomegalovirus-associated TCR beta chains were confirmed in vitro to be specific for cytomegalovirus antigens. Cytomegalovirus status was reported to be diagnosed by the classifier with high specificity and sensitivity in both the original and validation cohorts. The study listed 150 to 200 TCR beta chains as associated with cytomegalovirus. Linkage disequilibrium might explain the correlated functional status among segregating V segments, but an unknown experimental factor could not be excluded. A later analysis found that most CMV-associated TCR beta chains appeared HLA-restricted, with HLA associations seemingly driven largely by CMV exposure. In a later analysis, over 15,000 TCR beta sequences were associated with specific HLA alleles at a false discovery rate of 0.05. According to the authors, the approach could potentially be generalized to other disease states and immunological phenotypes. The 87-base-pair reads could not distinguish some IMGT-functional V segments, including TRBV6-2 and TRBV6-3, so those segments were excluded. A group of highly shared sequence variants was considered likely to be a technical artifact of the sequencing pipeline. In a later analysis, TCR association rates were found to vary across HLA loci, with the most associated TCRs seen for DRB1 alleles and the fewest for HLA-C alleles. Sequencing depth was assumed to be roughly uniform across donors in the presence/absence analyses, though that assumption may not hold.

The cohort comprised approximately 700 healthy bone marrow donors. At the time of sampling, all cohort members were nominally healthy, though unrecorded immune exposures were likely present. The donor tested CMV seropositive and was one of the 289 seropositive cohort members. A peripheral blood sample was provided by each donor, and peripheral blood mononuclear cells were used for TCR beta sequencing. The Qiagen DNeasy Blood Extraction Kit was used to extract genomic DNA from the blood cell samples. The source material was PBMCs. This TCR was sampled from a woman in her forties in good health and CMV-seropositive. The rearrangement joined TRBV7-9 to TRBJ2-1; the D gene cannot be resolved reliably. The encoded CDR3 is CASSRYEQFF. The nucleotides read TGTGCCAGTTCCCGGTATGAGCAGTTCTTC.